This TCR beta chain was identified in a study of glioma-infiltrating T cells. General study findings and limits: Gliomas, especially low-grade, showed above-expected tissue-blood divergence; non-neoplastic patients showed below.

This clonotype showed up many times. Its antigen remains unknown. The length of the CDR3 is 16 residues. The junction had 14 bases not matched to a gene; V was cut back by 7 bases and J by 8 bases. Germline assignment: CDR1 KGHDR and CDR2 SFDVKD. The iRepertoire nested amplicon-rescue multiplex PCR amplified TCR alpha and beta CDR3s from RNA. One entry per CDR3 protein results from TCRdb running MiXCR on the multiplex PCR reads. In the table there are some 99,000 distinct CDR3 sequences, around a quarter of which are singletons. The chain combines TRBV24-1 with TRBJ2-1; TRBD2 matches at 9 bases. Sequences were obtained from glioma tissue, nonneoplastic brain tissue, or PBMCs (not recorded which). The sequence was collected from a human donor with low-grade glioma or glioblastoma, undergoing nonglioma brain surgery, or in good health (not recorded which). The CDR3 sequence is CATSHNQGGGRDEQFF. DNA for the CDR3: TGTGCCACCAGCCACAATCAGGGGGGCGGGAGGGATGAGCAGTTCTTC.